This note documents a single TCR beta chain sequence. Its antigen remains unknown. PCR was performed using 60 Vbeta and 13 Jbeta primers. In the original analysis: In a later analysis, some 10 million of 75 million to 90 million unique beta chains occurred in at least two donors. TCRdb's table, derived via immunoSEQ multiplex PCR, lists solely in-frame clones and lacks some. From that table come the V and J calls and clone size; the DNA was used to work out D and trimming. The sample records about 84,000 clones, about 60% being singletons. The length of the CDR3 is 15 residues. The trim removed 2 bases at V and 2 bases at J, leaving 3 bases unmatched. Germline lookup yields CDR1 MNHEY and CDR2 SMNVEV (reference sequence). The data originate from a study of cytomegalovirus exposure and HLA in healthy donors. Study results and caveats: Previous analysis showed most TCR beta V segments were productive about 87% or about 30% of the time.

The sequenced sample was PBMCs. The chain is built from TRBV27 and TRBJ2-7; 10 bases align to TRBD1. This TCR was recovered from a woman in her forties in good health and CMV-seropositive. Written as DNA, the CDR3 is TGTGCCAGCAGTTTAGTTGGGACAGGGGCCTACGAGCAGTACTTC. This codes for CASSLVGTGAYEQYF.